This T cell receptor (beta chain) appears in the sequencing data of a study of cytomegalovirus exposure and HLA in healthy donors. This clone has just a few counts. PCR employed 60 Vbeta and 13 Jbeta primers. The table came from immunoSEQ multiplex PCR; TCRdb's copy has only in-frame clones and leaves some out. The table records 95,000 to 110,000 clones, about 71% of them present only once. The receptor was isolated from a woman aged 45-65 years in good health and CMV-seronegative. The sequenced material came from PBMCs.

This CDR3 reads CASSLGGGSDYGYTF. CDR3 nucleotide sequence: TGTGCCAGCAGCTTAGGAGGGGGTTCGGACTATGGCTACACCTTC. The chain employs TRBV7-2 and TRBJ1-2; the D gene is possibly TRBD1 (6 bases). Germline CDR1 is SGHTA and CDR2 is FQGNSA. The CDR3 contains 15 residues. V gave up 1 base and J gave up 3 bases, with 12 bases separating them.